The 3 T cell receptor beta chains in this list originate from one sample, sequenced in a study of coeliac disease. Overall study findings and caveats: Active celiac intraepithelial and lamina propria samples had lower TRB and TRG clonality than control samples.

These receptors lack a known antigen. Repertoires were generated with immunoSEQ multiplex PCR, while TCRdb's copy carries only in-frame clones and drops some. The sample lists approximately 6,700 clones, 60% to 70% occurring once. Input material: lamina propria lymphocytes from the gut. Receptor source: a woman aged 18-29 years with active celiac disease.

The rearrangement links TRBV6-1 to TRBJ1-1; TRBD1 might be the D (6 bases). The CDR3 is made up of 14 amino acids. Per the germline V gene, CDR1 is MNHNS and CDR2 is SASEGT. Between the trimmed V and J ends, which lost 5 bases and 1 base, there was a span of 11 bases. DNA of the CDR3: TGTGCCAGCAGTTCAGGACAGCAGAACACTGAAGCTTTCTTT. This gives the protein CASSSGQQNTEAFF.

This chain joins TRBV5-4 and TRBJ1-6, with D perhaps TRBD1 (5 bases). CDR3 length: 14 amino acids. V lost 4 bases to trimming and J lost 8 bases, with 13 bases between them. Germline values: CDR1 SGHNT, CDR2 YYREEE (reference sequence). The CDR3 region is CASSAQGSYSPLHF. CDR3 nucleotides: TGTGCCAGCAGCGCCCAGGGAAGTTATTCACCCCTCCACTTT. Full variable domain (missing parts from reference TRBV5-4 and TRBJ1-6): ETGVTQSPTHLIKTRGQQVTLRCSSQSGHNTVSWYQQALGQGPQFIFQYYREEENGRGNFPPRFSGLQFPNYSSELNVNALELDDSALYLCASSAQGSYSPLHFGNGTRLTVT.

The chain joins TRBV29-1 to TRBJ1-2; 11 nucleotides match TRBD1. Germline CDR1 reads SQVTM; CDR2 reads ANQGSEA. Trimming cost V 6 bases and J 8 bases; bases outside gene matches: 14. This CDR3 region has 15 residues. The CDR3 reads CSVLGQGASPLGYTF. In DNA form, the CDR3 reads TGCAGCGTCCTCGGACAGGGGGCTTCTCCGTTGGGCTACACCTTC.